This T cell receptor beta chain is drawn from a study of blood T cells in healthy people across ages. A J-beta primer mix and a sample-barcoded 5' primer were used in a second PCR of roughly 6 to 11 cycles. TCRdb passed the 5' RACE reads through MiXCR, listing each CDR3 protein once. The sample records around 800,000 distinct CDR3 sequences, roughly 24% being singletons. Trimming took off 5 bases at V and 0 bases at J, with 13 bases between the two ends. The CDR3 is made up of 16 amino acids. The germline V gene encodes CDR1 MNHNS and CDR2 SASEGT. The data also belong to a second study, concerning T cells of mothers and their children.

This TCR was recovered from a boy between 5 and 17 years old in good health. The chain couples TRBV6-1 to TRBJ1-4, with D possibly being TRBD1 (5 bases). The sequenced material came from blood. The CDR3 loop is CASSPRDRATNEKLFF. DNA for the CDR3: TGTGCCAGCAGTCCCCGGGACCGCGCAACTAATGAAAAACTGTTTTTT.